The clone carrying this T cell receptor (beta chain) was seen a single time. Germline V gene sequence: CDR1 MNHNY, CDR2 SVGAGI (reference sequence). This CDR3 has 15 residues. The V and J ends lost 0 bases and 7 bases, in that order; junction bases with no gene match: 8. This entry belongs to a study of fetal regulatory T cell absence and autoimmunity. Using immunoSEQ multiplex PCR, the repertoire was profiled, and TCRdb retains in-frame clones only, with some absent. The table has some 87,000 clones, more than 70% seen once. This sequence was found in a male donor with IPEX syndrome. The V gene is TRBV6-6, the J gene TRBJ1-2, with 7 positions matching TRBD1. Sequencing was carried out using pancreas tissue. The CDR3 reads CASSYSKGQESGYTF. As DNA, the CDR3 is TGTGCCAGCAGTTACTCGAAAGGACAGGAAAGTGGCTACACCTTC.